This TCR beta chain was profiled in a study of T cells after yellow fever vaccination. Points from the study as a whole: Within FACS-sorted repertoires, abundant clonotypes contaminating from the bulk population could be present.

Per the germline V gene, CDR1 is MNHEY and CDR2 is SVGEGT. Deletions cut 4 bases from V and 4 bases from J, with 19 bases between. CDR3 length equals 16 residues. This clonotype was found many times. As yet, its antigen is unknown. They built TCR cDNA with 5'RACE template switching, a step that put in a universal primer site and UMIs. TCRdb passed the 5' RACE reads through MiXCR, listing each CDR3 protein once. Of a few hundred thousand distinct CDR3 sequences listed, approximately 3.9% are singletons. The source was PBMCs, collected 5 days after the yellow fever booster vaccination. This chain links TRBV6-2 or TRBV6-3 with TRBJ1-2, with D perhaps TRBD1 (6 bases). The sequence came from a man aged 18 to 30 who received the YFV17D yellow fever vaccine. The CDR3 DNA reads TGTGCCAGCAGTTCCGTCCTGAAAGACAGGCTCTATGGCTACACCTTC. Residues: CASSSVLKDRLYGYTF.